The rows below give T cell receptor beta chains drawn from one sample of a study of blood T cell repertoires in COVID-19. The assay was immunoSEQ multiplex PCR, and TCRdb's table has in-frame clones only and misses some. Of about 220,000 clones detected, roughly 84% appear once; the ten largest clones hold roughly 3%. What was sequenced was peripheral blood. All receptors derive from a woman in her twenties or thirties who had recovered from COVID-19. The CDR3 runs from the conserved cysteine through the conserved F or W. D genes are given only for firm matches. Only some rows state a clone size, as once, few, many or a class for expanded clones.

d_gene,j_gene,abundance,len,v_gene,CDR3nt,CDR3aa
.,TRBJ2-7,.,13,TRBV5-6,TGTGCCAGCAGCTTGGGTCAGTCCTACGAGCAGTACTTC,CASSLGQSYEQYF
.,TRBJ2-1,once,15,TRBV10-1,TGCCCACCTCCCCCTGAAGTAGCGGAGTACAATGAGCAGTTCTTC,CPPPPEVAEYNEQFF
.,TRBJ1-2,.,14,TRBV30,TGTGCCTGGAGTGGCGGAGGCGGAAACTATGGCTACACCTTC,CAWSGGGGNYGYTF
TRBD2,TRBJ2-2,.,16,TRBV7-3,TGTGCCAGCAGCTTCCATAGCGGGAGGGCCGCCGGGGAGCTGTTTTTT,CASSFHSGRAAGELFF
.,TRBJ1-2,.,15,TRBV4-1,TGCGCCAGCAGCCAAGTGGGGGGAAGTGAGCATGGCTACACCTTC,CASSQVGGSEHGYTF
TRBD1,TRBJ1-1,.,13,TRBV27,TGTGCCAGCAGTTTTAGGGGGCAAACTGAAGCTTTCTTT,CASSFRGQTEAFF
TRBD1,TRBJ1-1,once,14,TRBV4-2,TGTGCCAGCAGCCCACTGGACAGGGCTACTGAAGCTTTCTTT,CASSPLDRATEAFF
TRBD2,TRBJ2-7,.,13,TRBV28,TGTGCCAGCAGTTTATGGAGGGAGGGGGAGCAGTACTTC,CASSLWREGEQYF
TRBD1,TRBJ1-2,.,14,TRBV9,TGTGCCAGCAGTTACTCCGGGACAGGGGACGGCTACACCTTC,CASSYSGTGDGYTF
TRBD1,TRBJ1-2,once,14,TRBV6-5,TGTGCCAGCAGCGTGGACAGGGGAAGCTATGGCTACACCTTC,CASSVDRGSYGYTF
TRBD1,TRBJ1-5,.,15,TRBV19,TGTGCCAGTAGTATGGACAGGGGTAGCAATCAGCCCCAGCATTTT,CASSMDRGSNQPQHF
.,TRBJ1-1,.,14,TRBV6-5,TGTGCCAGCAATCGAGCGGCCAGGAACACTGAAGCTTTCTTT,CASNRAARNTEAFF
TRBD2,TRBJ2-1,.,14,TRBV10-2,TGCGCCAGCAGTTGGACCGGGACTAACAATGAGCAGTTCTTC,CASSWTGTNNEQFF
.,TRBJ2-1,.,10,TRBV7-9,TGTGCCAGCAGTATAAATGAGCAGTTCTTC,CASSINEQFF
TRBD1,TRBJ1-1,.,14,TRBV29-1,TGCAGCGTTGACCCGGGACAGGCTTTGAATGAAGCTTTCTTT,CSVDPGQALNEAFF
.,TRBJ1-1,.,13,TRBV18,TGTGCCAGCTCAGAGAGCAGGGACACTGAAGCTTTCTTT,CASSESRDTEAFF
TRBD1,TRBJ2-7,.,13,TRBV28,TGTGCCAGCAGCCACAGGGGAACCTACGAGCAGTACTTC,CASSHRGTYEQYF
TRBD2,TRBJ2-5,.,16,TRBV9,TGTGCCAGCAGCAGAAAAGCGGGAGGCGGCTTAGAGACCCAGTACTTC,CASSRKAGGGLETQYF
TRBD2,TRBJ2-1,.,15,TRBV7-2,TGTGCCAGCAGCTTAGAACTAGCGGGGGGGGTTGAGCAGTTCTTC,CASSLELAGGVEQFF
TRBD2,TRBJ2-1,.,13,TRBV24-1,TGTGCCACCAGTGAGCCTACTAGCGGGAGAAGTTTCTTC,CATSEPTSGRSFF
TRBD2,TRBJ2-1,.,13,TRBV5-1,TGCGCCAGCAGCTTGGGACTAGCTAATGAGCAGTTCTTC,CASSLGLANEQFF
TRBD2,TRBJ2-7,.,15,TRBV5-4,TGTGCCAGCAGCCCGGGGACTAGCGGGACATACGAGCAGTACTTC,CASSPGTSGTYEQYF
TRBD2,TRBJ2-1,.,15,TRBV5-5,TGTGCCAGCAGCTTGGGCGGGAGACCCTACAATGAGCAGTTCTTC,CASSLGGRPYNEQFF